This T cell receptor beta chain was obtained from a study of CD8+CD57+ T cells in acquired aplastic anemia. Across the whole study: The study obtained 8.5 million to 12 million reads on average for CD4+ cells from healthy donors. Study-level points and caveats: Patients shared approximately 30 CD8+ CDR3 sequences with controls. Simpson's diversity of CD8+ cells was not significantly different in patients compared with controls.

For CDR3 and TCR beta VDJ profiling, genomic DNA was the template used. TCRdb reprocessed the reads with MiXCR, giving one entry per CDR3 protein. The sample has about 220,000 distinct CDR3 sequences; 34% are singletons. This clonotype was seen at least ten times. The antigen remains undetermined. The CDR3 loop spans 15 amino acids. Trimming left V 0 bases short and J 1 base short, with 9 bases between. The germline V gene encodes CDR1 SGHAT and CDR2 FQNNGV. The source is a human donor in good health, serving as a control. The material sequenced was sorted CD4+, CD8+, or CD8+CD57+ T cells (not recorded which) from PBMCs. This sequence joins TRBV11-2 and TRBJ2-5; D ambiguous. CDR3: CASSLDRNPQETQYF. In DNA form, the CDR3 reads TGTGCCAGCAGCTTAGATCGGAACCCCCAAGAGACCCAGTACTTC.